The 12 T cell receptor beta chains below all came from one sample that was sequenced in a study of T-cell memory formation after mild COVID-19. TCRdb reprocessed the 5' RACE reads with MiXCR, giving one entry per CDR3 protein. The sample carries hundreds of thousands of distinct CDR3 sequences, roughly 20% recorded once. The sequenced sample was PBMCs or a T cell subset sorted from them (not recorded which). Receptors originate from a man younger than 35 who had mild COVID-19 (a few samples of this study predate the infection). Cell type and time point are not known.

This chain joins TRBV6-5 and TRBJ1-1; no clear D gene. Trimming removed 5 bases at V and 7 bases at J, with 20 bases between. CDR1 MNHEY and CDR2 SVGAGI come from the germline V gene. The CDR3 loop spans 15 amino acids. For the CDR3, the DNA is TGTGCCAGCAGTGCCGACGGACCCGGAGTTGGTGAAGCTTTCTTT. The encoded protein is CASSADGPGVGEAFF.

The chain joins TRBV5-1 to TRBJ2-2; 8 bases are a match to TRBD2. CDR3 length equals 18 residues. CDR1 SGHRS and CDR2 YFSETQ come from the germline V gene. Trimming took 2 bases from V and 0 from J; bases not matched to a gene: 9. CDR3 region: CASSFAGLGYANTGELFF. DNA of the CDR3: TGCGCCAGCAGCTTTGCGGGACTAGGGTATGCGAACACCGGGGAGCTGTTTTTT. The whole variable domain, remainder taken from reference TRBV5-1 and TRBJ2-2, is KAGVTQTPRYLIKTRGQQVTLSCSPISGHRSVSWYQQTPGQGLQFLFEYFSETQRNKGNFPGRFSGRQFSNSRSEMNVSTLELGDSALYLCASSFAGLGYANTGELFFGEGSRLTVL.

The chain combines TRBV20-1 with TRBJ2-7; TRBD2 is a possible D gene (5 bases). CDR3 length: 12 amino acids. Germline CDR1 is DFQATT and CDR2 is SNEGSKA (reference sequence). Trimming removed 5 bases from V and 4 bases from J, with 12 bases in between. As DNA, the CDR3 is TGCAGTGCTCGGGAAGTCTATTACGAGCAGTACTTC. Amino acids: CSAREVYYEQYF.

The J gene is TRBJ1-6, the V gene TRBV5-1; the match to TRBD1 covers 7 bases. Trimming took 0 bases from V and 9 from J; bases not matched to a gene: 12. The CDR3 runs 17 residues. Germline V gene sequence: CDR1 SGHRS, CDR2 YFSETQ. The CDR3, as DNA: TGCGCCAGCAGCTTGGAGGGGACGACAGGGTACAGTTCACCCCTCCACTTT. It translates to CASSLEGTTGYSSPLHF.

This clonotype was seen repeatedly, ten times or more. The J gene is TRBJ2-6, the V gene TRBV29-1; D unclear. Germline V lookup: CDR1 SQVTM, CDR2 ANQGSEA. The CDR3 is 13 amino acids. V was pared by 6 bases and J by 0 bases, with 6 bases between. CDR3 in amino acids: CSVALSGANVLTF. The CDR3 region has the DNA TGCAGCGTGGCTCTCTCTGGGGCCAACGTCCTGACTTTC.

This chain uses TRBV4-3 with TRBJ2-2; D call uncertain. Germline CDR1 and CDR2: LGHNA and YSLEER. V lost 1 base and J lost 8, with 11 bases in between. The CDR3 has 14 amino acids. The CDR3 reads CASSQAGETGELFF. The CDR3 nucleotides are TGCGCCAGCAGCCAAGCCGGCGAGACTGGGGAGCTGTTTTTT.

V and J are TRBV12-3 or TRBV12-4 and TRBJ2-7, with a tentative D call TRBD1 (5 bases). The V end was cut by 7 bases, the J end by 1 base, with 14 bases between. The CDR3 runs 14 residues. The CDR3 DNA follows: TGTGCCAGCAAGCGTGGCAGGGTTTCCTACGAGCAGTACTTC. Translation: CASKRGRVSYEQYF.

This clonotype was seen ten or more times. This chain uses TRBV4-1 with TRBJ1-1; D uncertain. V was clipped by 1 base and J by 1 base, with 13 bases between them. Germline V CDR1 and CDR2: MGHRA, YSYEKL. This CDR3 region has 16 residues. Here the CDR3 DNA reads TGCGCCAGCAGCCAAGCGTTACTCCTCGGGAACACTGAAGCTTTCTTT. Protein sequence: CASSQALLLGNTEAFF.

The rearrangement uses TRBV20-1 and TRBJ2-3; D is ambiguous. Trimming shortened V by 7 bases and J by 1 base, and 9 bases separated the two germline ends. Per germline, CDR1 DFQATT and CDR2 SNEGSKA (reference sequence). This CDR3 region has 12 residues. The DNA for the CDR3 is TGCAGTGAAGGGCAAGGCACAGATACGCAGTATTTT. The encoded protein is CSEGQGTDTQYF.

The chain couples TRBV30 to TRBJ2-2; D remains unclear. The CDR3 consists of 13 residues. V shed 0 bases and J shed 6 bases, with 8 bases lying between them. Germline lookup yields CDR1 GTSNPN and CDR2 SVGIG (reference sequence). The CDR3, as DNA: TGTGCCTGGAGTGTATTGGGCGCCGGGGAGCTGTTTTTT. This gives the protein CAWSVLGAGELFF.

The chain employs TRBV27 and TRBJ2-7, with 7 bases identical to TRBD2. Germline V gene data show CDR1 as MNHEY and CDR2 as SMNVEV (reference sequence). V trimming: 2 bases; J trimming: 1 base; junction bases outside the gene matches: 2. CDR3 length: 14 amino acids. The CDR3 protein is CASSLERGSYEQYV. CDR3 nucleotides: TGTGCCAGCAGTTTAGAGCGGGGATCCTACGAGCAGTACGTC.

This clonotype was detected a few times. This chain uses TRBV7-9 with TRBJ1-3, with 11 bases fitting TRBD1. V shed 5 bases and J 0 bases; nucleotides not matched to a gene: 6. This CDR3 contains 17 residues. Germline values: CDR1 SEHNR, CDR2 FQNEAQ (reference sequence). The CDR3 bases are TGTGCCAGCAGCCCCGGGACAGGGGGACTCTCTGGAAACACCATATATTTT. Protein: CASSPGTGGLSGNTIYF.